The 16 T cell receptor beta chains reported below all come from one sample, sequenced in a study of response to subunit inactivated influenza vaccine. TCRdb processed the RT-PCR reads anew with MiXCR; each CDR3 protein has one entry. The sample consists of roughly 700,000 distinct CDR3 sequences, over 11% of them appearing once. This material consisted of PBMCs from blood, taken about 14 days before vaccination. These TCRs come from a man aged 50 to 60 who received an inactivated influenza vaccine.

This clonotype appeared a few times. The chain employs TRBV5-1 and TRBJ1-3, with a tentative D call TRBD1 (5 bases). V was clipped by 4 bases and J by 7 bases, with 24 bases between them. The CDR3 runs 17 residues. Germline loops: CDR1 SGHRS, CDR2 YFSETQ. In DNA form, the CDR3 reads TGCGCCAGCAGCGTTACCGCTCCGGGACGGGGACGTAACACCATATATTTT. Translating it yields CASSVTAPGRGRNTIYF.

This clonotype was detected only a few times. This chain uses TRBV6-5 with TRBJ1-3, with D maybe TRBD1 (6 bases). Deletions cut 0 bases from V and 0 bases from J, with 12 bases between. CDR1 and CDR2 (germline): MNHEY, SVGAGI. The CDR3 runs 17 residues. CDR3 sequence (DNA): TGTGCCAGCAGTTACTCGTACAGGGAGGACTCTGGAAACACCATATATTTT. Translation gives CASSYSYREDSGNTIYF.

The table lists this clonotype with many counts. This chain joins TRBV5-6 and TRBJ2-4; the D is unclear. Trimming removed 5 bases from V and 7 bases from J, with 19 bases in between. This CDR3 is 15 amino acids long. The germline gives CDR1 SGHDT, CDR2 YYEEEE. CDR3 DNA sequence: TGTGCCAGCAGTCCCGTTGGGCTTCCTGTGAACATTCAGTACTTC. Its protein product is CASSPVGLPVNIQYF. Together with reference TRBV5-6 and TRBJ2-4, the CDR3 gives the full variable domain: DAGVTQSPTHLIKTRGQQVTLRCSPKSGHDTVSWYQQALGQGPQFIFQYYEEEERQRGNFPDRFSGHQFPNYSSELNVNALLLGDSALYLCASSPVGLPVNIQYFGAGTRLSVL.

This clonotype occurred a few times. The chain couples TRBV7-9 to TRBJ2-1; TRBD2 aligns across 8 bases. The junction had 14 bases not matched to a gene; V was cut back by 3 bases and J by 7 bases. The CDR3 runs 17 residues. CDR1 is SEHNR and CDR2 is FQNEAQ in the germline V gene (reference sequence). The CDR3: CASSFLRESGSRNEQFF. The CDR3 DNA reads TGTGCCAGCAGCTTCCTTCGGGAGAGCGGGAGTAGGAATGAGCAGTTCTTC.

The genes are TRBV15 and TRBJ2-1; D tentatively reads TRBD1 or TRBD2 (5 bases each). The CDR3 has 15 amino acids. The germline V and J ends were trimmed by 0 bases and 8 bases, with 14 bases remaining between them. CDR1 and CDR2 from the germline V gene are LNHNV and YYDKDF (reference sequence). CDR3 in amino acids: CATSRELKGTYEQFF. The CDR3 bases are TGTGCCACCAGCAGAGAGTTGAAGGGGACGTATGAGCAGTTCTTC.

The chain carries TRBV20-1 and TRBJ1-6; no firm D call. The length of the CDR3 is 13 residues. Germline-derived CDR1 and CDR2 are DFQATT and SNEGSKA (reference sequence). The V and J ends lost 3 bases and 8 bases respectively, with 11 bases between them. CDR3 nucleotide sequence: TGCAGTGCTAGTAGCGGACTCGATTCACCCCTCCACTTT. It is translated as CSASSGLDSPLHF.

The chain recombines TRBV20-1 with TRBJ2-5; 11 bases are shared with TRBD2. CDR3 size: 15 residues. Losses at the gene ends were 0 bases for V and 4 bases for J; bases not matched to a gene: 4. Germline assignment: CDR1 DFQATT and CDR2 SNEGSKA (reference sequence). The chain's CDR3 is CSARDPGTSGETQYF. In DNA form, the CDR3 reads TGCAGTGCTAGAGACCCCGGGACTAGCGGAGAGACCCAGTACTTC.

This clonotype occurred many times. The CDR3 is CASSSGPHADTQYF. CDR3 sequence (DNA): TGTGCCAGCAGTTCCGGACCCCATGCAGATACGCAGTATTTT. This sequence joins TRBV12-3 or TRBV12-4 and TRBJ2-3; D unresolved. There are 14 residues in the CDR3. The V end was cut by 4 bases, the J end by 4 bases, with 12 bases between.

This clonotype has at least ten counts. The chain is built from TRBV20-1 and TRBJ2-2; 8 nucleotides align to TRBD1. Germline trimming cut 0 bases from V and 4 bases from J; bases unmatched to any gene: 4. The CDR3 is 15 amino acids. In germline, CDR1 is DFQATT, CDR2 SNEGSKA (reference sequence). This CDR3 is CSARDSGQGTGELFF. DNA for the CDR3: TGCAGTGCTAGAGATAGCGGACAGGGCACCGGGGAGCTGTTTTTT.

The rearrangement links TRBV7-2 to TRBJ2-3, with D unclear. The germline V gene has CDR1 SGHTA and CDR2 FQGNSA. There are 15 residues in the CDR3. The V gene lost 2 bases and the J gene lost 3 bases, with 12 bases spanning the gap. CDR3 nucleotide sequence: TGTGCCAGCAGCTTATTACTCCCCCGGACAGATACGCAGTATTTT. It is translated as CASSLLLPRTDTQYF.

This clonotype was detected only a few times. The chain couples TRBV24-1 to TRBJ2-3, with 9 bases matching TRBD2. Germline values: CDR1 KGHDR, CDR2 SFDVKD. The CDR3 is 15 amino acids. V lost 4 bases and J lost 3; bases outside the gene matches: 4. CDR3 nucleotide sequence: TGTGCCACCAGTGACGTAGCGGGAGTAACAGATACGCAGTATTTT. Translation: CATSDVAGVTDTQYF.

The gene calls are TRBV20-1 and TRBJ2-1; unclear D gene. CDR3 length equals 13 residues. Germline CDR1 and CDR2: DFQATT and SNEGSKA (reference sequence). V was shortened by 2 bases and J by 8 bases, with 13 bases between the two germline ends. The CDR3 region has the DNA TGCAGTGCTAGACTTCCGGGCCACTATGAGCAGTTCTTC. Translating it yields CSARLPGHYEQFF.

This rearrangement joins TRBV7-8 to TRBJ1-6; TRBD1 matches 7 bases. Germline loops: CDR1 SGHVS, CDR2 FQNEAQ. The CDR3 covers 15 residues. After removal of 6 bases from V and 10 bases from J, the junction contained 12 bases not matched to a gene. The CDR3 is CASRGAGTVESPLHF. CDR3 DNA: TGTGCCAGCAGAGGGGCCGGGACAGTAGAATCACCCCTCCACTTT.

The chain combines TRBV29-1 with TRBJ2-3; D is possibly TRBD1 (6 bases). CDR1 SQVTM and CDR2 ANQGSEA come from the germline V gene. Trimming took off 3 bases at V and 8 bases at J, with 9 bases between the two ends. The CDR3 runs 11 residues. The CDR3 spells CSVDRGSTQYF. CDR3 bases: TGCAGCGTTGACAGGGGCTCTACGCAGTATTTT.

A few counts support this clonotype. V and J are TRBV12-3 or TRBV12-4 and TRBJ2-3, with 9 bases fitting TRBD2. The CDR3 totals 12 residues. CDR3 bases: TGTGCGATAGCGGGAGCCACAGATACGCAGTATTTT. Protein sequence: CAIAGATDTQYF.

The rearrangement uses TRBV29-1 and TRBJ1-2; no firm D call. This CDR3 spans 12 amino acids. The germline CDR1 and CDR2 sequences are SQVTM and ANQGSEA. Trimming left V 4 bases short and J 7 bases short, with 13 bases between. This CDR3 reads CSVAGIAPGYTF. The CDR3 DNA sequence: TGCAGCGTTGCAGGAATTGCGCCTGGCTACACCTTC.